This record covers a single TCR beta chain. V lost 4 bases and J lost 5; bases outside the gene matches: 7. CDR1 and CDR2 (germline): MNHEY, SVGEGT. This CDR3 region has 15 residues. These data originate in a study of blood T cell repertoires in COVID-19. Overall study: Acute and convalescent COVID-19 samples came from the United States, Italy and Spain. The analysed material was cDNA or gDNA that came from T cells, B-cell-depleted T cells, or PBMCs.

In the authors' methods: Estimation of nucleated cell counts was performed using reference gene primer amplification. Libraries were prepared by immunoSEQ multiplex PCR; TCRdb keeps only in-frame clonotypes and omits some of them. V and J calls and clone size are copied from that table; D and trimming were computed from the DNA. The table shows about 56,000 clones, with roughly 87% occurring only once. Enrolment of Seattle patients took place during active infection, and they were followed longitudinally. Input material: peripheral blood. The TCR comes from a woman aged 60-70 years with COVID-19, enrolled during active disease. The rearrangement links TRBV6-2 or TRBV6-3 to TRBJ2-7; 11 positions match TRBD2. For the CDR3, the DNA is TGTGCCAGCAGTTCCTGGACTAGCGGGCGCCACGAGCAGTACTTC. This translates into CASSSWTSGRHEQYF.